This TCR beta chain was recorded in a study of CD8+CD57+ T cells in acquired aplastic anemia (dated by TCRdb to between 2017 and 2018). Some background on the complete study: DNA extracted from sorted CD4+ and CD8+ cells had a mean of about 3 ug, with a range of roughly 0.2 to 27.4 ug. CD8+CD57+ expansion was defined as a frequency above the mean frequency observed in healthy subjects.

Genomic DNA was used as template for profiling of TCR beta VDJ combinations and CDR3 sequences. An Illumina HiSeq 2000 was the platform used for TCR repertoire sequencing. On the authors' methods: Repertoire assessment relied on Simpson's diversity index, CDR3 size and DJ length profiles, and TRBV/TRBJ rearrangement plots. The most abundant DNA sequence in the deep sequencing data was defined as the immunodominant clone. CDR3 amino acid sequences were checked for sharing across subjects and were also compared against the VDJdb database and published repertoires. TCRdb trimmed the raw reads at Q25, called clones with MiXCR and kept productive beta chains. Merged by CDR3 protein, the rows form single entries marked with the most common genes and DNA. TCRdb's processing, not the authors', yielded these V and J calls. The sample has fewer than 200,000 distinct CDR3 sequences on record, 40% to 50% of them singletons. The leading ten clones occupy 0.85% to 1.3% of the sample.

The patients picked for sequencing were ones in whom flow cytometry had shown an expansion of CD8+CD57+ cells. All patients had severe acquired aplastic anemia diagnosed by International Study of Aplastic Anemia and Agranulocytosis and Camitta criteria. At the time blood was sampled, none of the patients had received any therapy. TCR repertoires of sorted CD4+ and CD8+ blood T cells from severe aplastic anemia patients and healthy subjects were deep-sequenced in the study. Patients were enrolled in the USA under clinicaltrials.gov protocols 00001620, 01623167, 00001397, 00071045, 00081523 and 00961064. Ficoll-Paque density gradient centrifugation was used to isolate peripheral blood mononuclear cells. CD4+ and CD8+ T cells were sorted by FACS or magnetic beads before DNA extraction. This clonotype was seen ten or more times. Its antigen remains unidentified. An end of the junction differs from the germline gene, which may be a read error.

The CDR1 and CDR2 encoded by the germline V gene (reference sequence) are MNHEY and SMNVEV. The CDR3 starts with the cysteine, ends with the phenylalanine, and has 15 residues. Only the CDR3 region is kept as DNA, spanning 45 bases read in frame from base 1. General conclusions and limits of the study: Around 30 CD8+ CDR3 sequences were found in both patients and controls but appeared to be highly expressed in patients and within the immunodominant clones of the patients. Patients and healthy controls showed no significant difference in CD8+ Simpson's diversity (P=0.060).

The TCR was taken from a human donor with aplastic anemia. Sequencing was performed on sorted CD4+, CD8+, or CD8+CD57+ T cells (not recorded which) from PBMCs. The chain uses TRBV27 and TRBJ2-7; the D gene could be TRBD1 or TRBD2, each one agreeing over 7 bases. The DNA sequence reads TGCGGGACAGCAACCACCAGGGAGGGATCCTACGAGCAGTACTTC. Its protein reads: CGTATTREGSYEQYF.